This T cell receptor (beta chain) came from a study of identical twins. This CDR3 spans 16 amino acids. Trimming took off 4 bases at V and 3 bases at J, with 17 bases between the two ends. The germline V gene encodes CDR1 MDHEN and CDR2 SYDVKM. This clonotype turned up a few times. Template switching added a universal primer site; cDNA carried unique molecular identifiers. Using its own MiXCR run on the 5' RACE reads, TCRdb lists one record per CDR3 protein. The sample shows about 570,000 distinct CDR3 sequences, around a tenth of them seen only once. The same sample was also studied in work on yellow fever vaccine responses in identical twins.

The chain recombines TRBV28 with TRBJ2-3, with D perhaps being TRBD1 or TRBD2 (5 bases each). Sequenced sample: PBMCs. This TCR came from a woman aged 18-29 years in good health. CDR3 sequence (DNA): TGTGCCAGCAGTTCCTCAACAGGCGGGTGGACAGATACGCAGTATTTT. It is translated as CASSSSTGGWTDTQYF.